The clone carrying this TCR beta chain was seen repeatedly, ten times or more. The antigen is undetermined. RNA transcripts gave rise to amplified TCR beta CDR3 regions. HTBI primers were employed in a first-round RT-PCR of the TCR CDR3. MiXCR was run by TCRdb on the multiplex PCR reads, yielding one entry per CDR3 protein. The profile shows about 640,000 distinct CDR3 sequences, more than 20% of them singletons. These data belong to a study of T cells in Graves' hyperthyroidism and ophthalmopathy. Study-wide results and caveats: In the analysis, a 13 V-J model separated ophthalmopathy from stable hyperthyroidism.

Enrolled ophthalmopathy patients presented with a Clinical Activity Score of at least 3, a NOSPECS grade of at least 4, and disease duration under 3 months. Diagnosis relied on clinical symptoms, serum thyroxine and TRAb, thyroid ultrasound and orbital computed tomography. CDR3 size: 15 residues. In germline, CDR1 is SGHVS, CDR2 FQNEAQ. Trimming cost V 3 bases and J 5 bases; bases outside gene matches: 7. The rearrangement uses TRBV7-8 and TRBJ2-3; 8 bases line up with TRBD2. The receptor comes from a man in his thirties or forties with Graves' ophthalmopathy. Sequenced sample: blood. CDR3 sequence: CASSFGGGRGDTQYF. In DNA form, the CDR3 reads TGTGCCAGCAGCTTCGGGGGGGGGCGCGGAGATACGCAGTATTTT.